This T cell receptor (beta chain) was captured in a study of cytomegalovirus exposure and HLA in healthy donors. Study findings and constraints: Sequences of the TCR beta chain were said to predict the HLA-A and HLA-B alleles of most subjects accurately.

With 60 Vbeta and 13 Jbeta primers, the PCR was carried out. Libraries were prepared by immunoSEQ multiplex PCR; TCRdb keeps only in-frame clonotypes and omits some of them. The sample holds roughly 180,000 clones, roughly 80% seen once. Note on this clone: Its antigen is not known.

The CDR3 is made up of 12 amino acids. V lost 0 bases, J lost 4 bases, and 3 bases lay in between. The germline CDR1 and CDR2 sequences are SGHTA and FQGTGA. The J gene is TRBJ2-5, the V gene TRBV7-3; D is uncertain. The receptor was isolated from a male donor in good health and CMV-seronegative. Sequencing input: PBMCs. The CDR3 region has the DNA TGTGCCAGCAGCTTAACGCGAGAGACCCAGTACTTC. Its translation: CASSLTRETQYF.